The 15 T cell receptor beta chains given below trace back to one sample, sequenced in a study of OX40 agonist ivuxolimab in advanced cancers. Using immunoSEQ multiplex PCR, the repertoire was profiled, and TCRdb retains in-frame clones only, with some absent. Of 90,000 or so clones listed, roughly 90% are singletons. The specimen was CD4+ or CD8+ T cells sorted from blood, collected in a trial of the OX40 agonist ivuxolimab. These receptor sequences come from an adult with an advanced solid tumor such as melanoma, head and neck, liver or kidney cancer.

The chain has TRBV9 and TRBJ2-1, with D possibly being TRBD2 (6 bases). There are 14 residues in the CDR3. Deletions cut 3 bases from V and 8 bases from J, with 15 bases between. CDR1 is SGDLS and CDR2 is YYNGEE in the germline V gene. CDR3 region: CASSALTSSDEQFF. The CDR3 DNA is TGTGCCAGCAGCGCCCTAACTAGCAGCGATGAGCAGTTCTTC. The full variable domain, completed using reference TRBV9 and TRBJ2-1, is DSGVTQTPKHLITATGQRVTLRCSPRSGDLSVYWYQQSLDQGLQFLIQYYNGEERAKGNILERFSAQQFPDLHSELNLSSLELGDSALYFCASSALTSSDEQFFGPGTRLTVL.

The CDR3 region is CASSLRTSGSPYEQYF. The CDR3 nucleotides read TGTGCCAGCAGCTTACGGACTAGCGGGAGTCCCTACGAGCAGTACTTC. This chain connects TRBV5-5 to TRBJ2-7; 13 nucleotides line up with TRBD2. This CDR3 spans 16 amino acids. CDR1 and CDR2 from the germline V gene are SGHKS and YYEKEE (reference sequence). J lost 2 bases, V lost 2 bases, and 4 bases had no gene match.

This rearrangement joins TRBV5-1 to TRBJ2-7; D might be TRBD2 (6 bases). This CDR3 comprises 15 residues. The germline CDR1 and CDR2 sequences are SGHRS and YFSETQ. V was shortened by 0 bases and J by 3 bases, with 13 bases between the two germline ends. The CDR3 loop reads CASSLEMRDLYEQYF. Here the CDR3 DNA reads TGCGCCAGCAGCTTGGAAATGCGGGACCTCTACGAGCAGTACTTC.

V usage is TRBV9 and J usage is TRBJ2-3, with D perhaps matching TRBD2 (6 bases). V gave up 2 bases and J gave up 0 bases, with 13 bases separating them. The germline V gene encodes CDR1 SGDLS and CDR2 YYNGEE. This CDR3 comprises 16 residues. Written as DNA, the CDR3 is TGTGCCAGCAGCGTGGGGGTAGCGGATAGCACAGATACGCAGTATTTT. Translation gives CASSVGVADSTDTQYF.

The V and J genes are TRBV2 and TRBJ2-2; 8 bases line up with TRBD2. CDR1 is SNHLY and CDR2 is FYNNEI in the germline V gene. The length of the CDR3 is 13 residues. Losses at the gene ends were 7 bases for V and 6 bases for J; bases not matched to a gene: 4. DNA of the CDR3: TGTGCCAGCACCGGGAGGGACTCCGGGGAGCTGTTTTTT. Encoded protein: CASTGRDSGELFF.

The rearrangement joins TRBV6-5 to TRBJ1-1, with D perhaps matching TRBD1 (6 bases). V lost 6 bases, J lost 6 bases, and 20 bases lay in between. Germline CDR1 and CDR2: MNHEY and SVGAGI. The CDR3 extends over 15 amino acids. CDR3 DNA: TGTGCCAGCAGAAGGTGGGGGGCTAATAGCCCTGAAGCTTTCTTT. Protein sequence: CASRRWGANSPEAFF.

The V gene is TRBV21-1, the J gene TRBJ2-7; the table names TRBD1, a call not compared with the DNA. TRBV21-1 is termed a pseudogene. The CDR3 extends over 15 amino acids. The CDR3 sequence: CASSKVGRVSYEQYF. In DNA form, the CDR3 reads TGTGCCAGCAGCAAAGTAGGCAGGGTCTCCTACGAGCAGTACTTC.

The chain links TRBV28 to TRBJ1-1, with D hard to call. This CDR3 spans 12 amino acids. Germline V lookup: CDR1 MDHEN, CDR2 SYDVKM. V was clipped by 3 bases and J by 4 bases, with 6 bases between them. The DNA for the CDR3 is TGTGCCAGCAGTTTGACACCCACTGAAGCTTTCTTT. Amino acids: CASSLTPTEAFF.

The V and J genes are TRBV7-2 and TRBJ1-5; D gene uncertain. V shed 4 bases and J shed 4 bases, with 8 bases lying between them. Germline lookup yields CDR1 SGHTA and CDR2 FQGNSA. This CDR3 is 13 amino acids long. The DNA of the CDR3 is TGTGCCAGCAGCTGGGGTCCGAATCAGCCCCAGCATTTT. Its protein is CASSWGPNQPQHF.

This chain joins TRBV5-4 and TRBJ2-5; either TRBD1 or TRBD2 may fit D (6 bases each). Germline V gene sequence: CDR1 SGHNT, CDR2 YYREEE (reference sequence). The CDR3 sequence is 16 residues long. V dropped 0 bases and J dropped 5 bases, with 17 bases sitting between them. CDR3 in amino acids: CASSLEGGLAFETQYF. In DNA form, the CDR3 reads TGTGCCAGCAGCTTGGAAGGGGGGTTGGCATTCGAGACCCAGTACTTC.

This clone has just one count. The chain's CDR3 is CASSPRLAGDEQYF. The CDR3 nucleotides are TGTGCCAGCTCACCACGACTAGCGGGAGACGAGCAGTACTTC. The rearrangement uses TRBV18 and TRBJ2-7, with 12 bases identical to TRBD2. CDR3 length equals 14 residues. Germline V CDR1 and CDR2: KGHSH, LQKENI. The V segment lost 1 base and the J segment 5 bases; nucleotides outside the gene matches: 0.

The chain is built from TRBV28 and TRBJ1-6, with D hard to call. Trimming stripped 7 bases from V and 2 bases from J, with 12 bases between. This CDR3 has 15 amino acids. Germline CDR1 MDHEN, CDR2 SYDVKM. The DNA of the CDR3 is TGTGCCAGCACCTCCTTGGGAACCTATAATTCACCCCTCCACTTT. Protein sequence: CASTSLGTYNSPLHF.

V usage is TRBV6-1 and J usage is TRBJ2-3; weak D call: TRBD1 (6 bases). The germline V gene encodes CDR1 MNHNS and CDR2 SASEGT. Trimming pared 0 bases from V and 2 bases from J, leaving 9 bases between. The CDR3 spans 15 residues. In nucleotides, the CDR3 is TGTGCCAGCAGTGAAGCCCGGACAGCCACAGATACGCAGTATTTT. Translation gives CASSEARTATDTQYF.

The V gene is TRBV19, the J gene TRBJ1-1, with D tentatively TRBD1 (5 bases). The CDR3 extends over 15 amino acids. The V end was cut by 4 bases, the J end by 0 bases, with 12 bases between. Germline lookup yields CDR1 LNHDA and CDR2 SQIVND (reference sequence). The CDR3 sequence: CASSTWTRMNTEAFF. CDR3 nucleotide sequence: TGTGCCAGTAGTACCTGGACAAGAATGAACACTGAAGCTTTCTTT.

This chain links TRBV6-1 with TRBJ1-3, with D perhaps matching TRBD1 (6 bases). Germline V gene data show CDR1 as MNHNS and CDR2 as SASEGT. This CDR3 has 15 amino acids. With 6 bases removed from V and 0 bases from J, the gap between germline ends came to 12 bases. The CDR3 loop reads CASRETGFSGNTIYF. The DNA of the CDR3 is TGTGCCAGCAGGGAGACAGGATTCTCTGGAAACACCATATATTTT.